The 17 T cell receptor beta chains below come from one sample, sequenced in a study of T cells in Graves' hyperthyroidism and ophthalmopathy. Researchers amplified the TCR beta CDR3 regions from RNA transcripts. First-round RT-PCR with HTBI primers amplified the TCR CDR3 region. TCRdb re-called the multiplex PCR reads with MiXCR, one entry per CDR3 protein. The repertoire consists of hundreds of thousands of distinct CDR3 sequences, with roughly a third occurring once and the leading ten covering 31%. Sample: blood. The receptor source for this set is a woman between 40 and 55 years old with Graves' hyperthyroidism.

Ten or more counts support this clonotype. CDR3 in amino acids: CASSPHQGEIYEQYF. The CDR3, as DNA: TGTGCCAGCAGCCCGCATCAGGGGGAGATCTACGAGCAGTACTTC. The rearrangement joins TRBV9 to TRBJ2-7, with 7 bases fitting TRBD1. Germline V CDR1 and CDR2: SGDLS, YYNGEE. This CDR3 has 15 amino acids. The V segment lost 4 bases and the J segment 3 bases; nucleotides outside the gene matches: 10.

The genes are TRBV7-9 and TRBJ1-2; D not resolved. Trimming left V 4 bases short and J 5 bases short, with 14 bases between. CDR1 and CDR2 (germline): SEHNR, FQNEAQ (reference sequence). This CDR3 is 14 amino acids long. The CDR3 nucleotides are TGTGCCAGCAGCTCTAAAGAGGGAGGATATGGCTACACCTTC. Its protein is CASSSKEGGYGYTF.

This chain connects TRBV2 to TRBJ1-4; D uncertain. The CDR3 has 16 residues. Germline V gene data show CDR1 as SNHLY and CDR2 as FYNNEI. Trimming removed 2 bases at V and 0 bases at J, with 10 bases between. The CDR3 region is CASSEQVGATNEKLFF. The CDR3 nucleotides read TGTGCCAGCAGTGAACAAGTGGGCGCAACTAATGAAAAACTGTTTTTT.

This clonotype was seen a handful of times. The chain employs TRBV20-1 and TRBJ1-4; D unresolved. Deletions cut 0 bases from V and 8 bases from J, with 7 bases between. Germline CDR1 is DFQATT and CDR2 is SNEGSKA (reference sequence). The CDR3 is made up of 12 amino acids. The CDR3: CSARDEAEKLFF. The CDR3 coding sequence is TGCAGTGCTAGAGACGAAGCGGAAAAACTGTTTTTT.

Remarks on this clonotype: The missing conserved phenylalanine or tryptophan at the end of this CDR3 makes a read error likely. The gene calls are TRBV6-5 and TRBJ1-6, with 7 bases lining up with TRBD1. Germline loops: CDR1 MNHEY, CDR2 SVGAGI. CDR3 length: 15 residues. Trimming took 5 bases from V and 7 from J; bases not matched to a gene: 8. DNA for the CDR3: TGTGCCAGCAGTACTATCCCGGGACAGAATTCACCCCTCCACCTT. It codes for CASSTIPGQNSPLHL.

The CDR3, as DNA: TGCGCCAGCAGCTTGGGGGGACCCTCTAGCAATCAGCCCCAGCATTTT. Its protein product is CASSLGGPSSNQPQHF. The chain combines TRBV5-1 with TRBJ1-5, with D possibly being TRBD1 (5 bases). Trimming cost V 0 bases and J 0 bases, with 10 bases left between them. This CDR3 region has 16 residues. CDR1 is SGHRS, CDR2 YFSETQ, per germline.

This clonotype has at least ten counts. The chain carries TRBV20-1 and TRBJ1-2; D possibly corresponds to TRBD1 (6 bases). V lost 4 bases and J lost 2, with 11 bases in between. The CDR3 consists of 13 residues. Germline CDR1 reads DFQATT; CDR2 reads SNEGSKA (reference sequence). This chain's CDR3 is CSANPRGNYGYTF. CDR3 sequence (DNA): TGCAGTGCTAACCCCAGGGGCAACTATGGCTACACCTTC.

The chain has TRBV6-5 and TRBJ1-1; D gene ambiguous. In germline, CDR1 is MNHEY, CDR2 SVGAGI. Trimming took 10 bases from V and 0 from J, leaving 15 bases between them. This CDR3 contains 14 residues. CDR3 amino acids: CATNPGRMNTEAFF. CDR3 bases: TGTGCCACAAACCCAGGACGGATGAACACTGAAGCTTTCTTT.

On this clonotype itself: With a much larger clone just one base away, this may be a read error. The chain joins TRBV7-2 to TRBJ2-7; D is ambiguous. This CDR3 is built from 14 residues. The germline V gene has CDR1 SGHTA and CDR2 FQGNSA. CDR3 in DNA: TGTGCCATCAGCCTCCGTCAGACACGGCTCGAGCAGTACTTC. Its translation is CAISLRQTRLEQYF.

The gene calls are TRBV4-2 and TRBJ1-2; TRBD1 matches 9 bases. CDR1 and CDR2 from the germline V gene are LGHNA and YNFKEQ. CDR3 length equals 14 residues. The V segment lost 3 bases and the J segment 6 bases; nucleotides outside the gene matches: 5. This CDR3 is CASSQAGQGNGYTF. The DNA of the CDR3 is TGTGCCAGCAGCCAGGCCGGACAGGGGAATGGCTACACCTTC.

About this clonotype itself: A much more abundant neighbour one base away suggests this may be a read error. This chain links TRBV9 with TRBJ2-7; the D gene could be TRBD1 or TRBD2 (6 bases each). Trimming pared 0 bases from V and 1 base from J, leaving 11 bases between. Germline V gene data show CDR1 as SGDLS and CDR2 as YYNGEE. CDR3 length: 15 residues. This CDR3 is CASSVGGAESYEQYF. CDR3 nucleotides: TGTGCCAGCAGCGTAGGGGGGGCGGAGTCCTACGAGCAGTACTTC. Combining the CDR3 with reference TRBV9 and TRBJ2-7 gives the whole variable domain DSGVTQTPKHLITATGQRVTLRCSPRSGDLSVYWYQQSLDQGLQFLIQYYNGEERAKGNILERFSAQQFPDLHSELNLSSLELGDSALYFCASSVGGAESYEQYFGPGTRLTVT.

This clonotype was observed many times. The V and J genes are TRBV9 and TRBJ1-2; tentative D call: TRBD1 (6 bases). The CDR3 has 14 amino acids. CDR1 and CDR2 (germline): SGDLS, YYNGEE. V was pared by 0 bases and J by 7 bases, with 13 bases between. CDR3 nucleotide sequence: TGTGCCAGCAGCGTAGATACAGGGAGTGGTGGCTACACCTTC. As protein: CASSVDTGSGGYTF.

About this clonotype itself: The conserved phenylalanine or tryptophan is not found at the CDR3 terminus, so this likely reflects a read error. CDR3: CASSYAPDRGYEQYL. The CDR3 region has the DNA TGTGCCAGCAGTTACGCCCCTGACAGGGGATACGAGCAGTACCTC. V and J are TRBV7-8 and TRBJ2-7, with 8 nucleotides matching TRBD1. Germline CDR1 and CDR2: SGHVS and FQNEAQ. V trimming: 6 bases; J trimming: 4 bases; junction bases outside the gene matches: 11. The CDR3 sequence is 15 residues long.

Comment on this clonotype: The germline gene is not matched at one end of the junction; a read error may be the cause. The chain joins TRBV11-2 to TRBJ2-7; TRBD2 matches 8 bases. Germline assignment: CDR1 SGHAT and CDR2 FQNNGV. The CDR3 spans 16 residues. The CDR3 is CASSQGVSGSQYEQYF. The CDR3 nucleotides are TGCGCCAGCAGCCAAGGGGTAAGCGGGAGTCAGTACGAGCAGTACTTC.

In this sample, this clonotype turned up many times. The V gene is TRBV7-2, the J gene TRBJ1-2; D remains unclear. CDR1 and CDR2 (germline): SGHTA, FQGNSA. The CDR3 covers 12 residues. The V end was cut by 1 base, the J end by 9 bases, with 9 bases between. CDR3 sequence (DNA): TGTGCCAGCAGCTTAGAGATAGGAAGCTACACCTTC. Protein sequence: CASSLEIGSYTF.

The chain uses TRBV7-2 and TRBJ2-5; 8 bases agree with TRBD2. The CDR3 sequence is 17 residues long. Germline trimming cut 5 bases from V and 2 bases from J; bases unmatched to any gene: 13. Germline V gene lookup returns CDR1 SGHTA and CDR2 FQGNSA. The chain's CDR3 is CASSQDPAGARQETQYF. The CDR3 bases are TGTGCCAGCAGCCAAGATCCAGCGGGGGCACGTCAAGAGACCCAGTACTTC.

This clonotype was observed a handful of times. Germline is not matched at one junction end, which may reflect a read error. This chain joins TRBV10-3 and TRBJ2-7; 7 positions match TRBD2. Germline V gene data show CDR1 as ENHRY and CDR2 as SYGVKD. The length of the CDR3 is 15 residues. For the CDR3, the DNA is TGTGCCAGCAGTTTTATTCGCGGGAGTGAGGACGAGCAGTACTTC. Its protein is CASSFIRGSEDEQYF.